The next 27 T cell receptor beta chains were all read from a single sample in a study of cytomegalovirus exposure and HLA in healthy donors. TCRdb keeps only in-frame clones here, not all; method: immunoSEQ multiplex PCR. The sample records roughly 200,000 clones, around nine tenths being singletons. The specimen was PBMCs. These receptors all stem from a man younger than 45 in good health and CMV-seropositive.

The genes are TRBV9 and TRBJ2-5; D may be TRBD1 (5 bases). The CDR3 contains 13 residues. Germline values: CDR1 SGDLS, CDR2 YYNGEE. The V and J ends lost 3 bases and 4 bases respectively, with 10 bases between them. Written as DNA, the CDR3 is TGTGCCAGCAGCGCGACAGTGGCAGAGACCCAGTACTTC. It translates to CASSATVAETQYF.

The CDR3 sequence is CASSVEVGTGTNTEAFF. CDR3 bases: TGTGCCAGCAGCGTAGAGGTGGGGACAGGGACCAACACTGAAGCTTTCTTT. The chain combines TRBV9 with TRBJ1-1, with 9 bases identical to TRBD1. The CDR3 totals 17 residues. V was pared by 0 bases and J by 2 bases, with 8 bases of the junction left unmatched. In germline, CDR1 is SGDLS, CDR2 YYNGEE.

The DNA of the CDR3 is TGTGCCAGCAGCTACGCAGATACGCAGTATTTT. Its protein is CASSYADTQYF. J is TRBJ2-3 and V is TRBV5-6; D unresolved. Deletions cut 3 bases from V and 4 bases from J, with 3 bases between. This CDR3 is built from 11 residues. Germline lookup yields CDR1 SGHDT and CDR2 YYEEEE.

This clone appeared a single time. J is TRBJ2-5 and V is TRBV27, with unresolved D. Trimming left V 4 bases short and J 7 bases short, with 13 bases between. Germline assignment: CDR1 MNHEY and CDR2 SMNVEV (reference sequence). The CDR3 totals 13 residues. The CDR3 coding sequence is TGTGCCAGCAGTTCTGGCACCAAGGTGACCCAGTACTTC. This translates into CASSSGTKVTQYF.

The chain carries TRBV2 and TRBJ2-1; TRBD1 matches 9 bases. The CDR3 sequence is 16 residues long. CDR1 is SNHLY, CDR2 FYNNEI, per germline. J was trimmed by 8 bases and V by 6 bases; bases with no gene match: 14. CDR3 nucleotide sequence: TGTGCCAGCAGGGGGGTAGTGGGACAGGGACGCGATGAGCAGTTCTTC. It yields the protein CASRGVVGQGRDEQFF.

The chain is built from TRBV4-1 and TRBJ1-5, with 7 bases lining up with TRBD1. V gave up 0 bases and J gave up 5 bases; unmatched junction bases: 16. The germline gives CDR1 MGHRA, CDR2 YSYEKL. This CDR3 comprises 19 residues. The CDR3 DNA sequence: TGCGCCAGCAGCCAAGATATATACCGTCCCCGACAGGGCGATCAGCCCCAGCATTTT. It encodes CASSQDIYRPRQGDQPQHF.

The V call is TRBV5-1, the J call TRBJ2-3; D not certain. Per the germline V gene, CDR1 is SGHRS and CDR2 is YFSETQ. The CDR3 runs to 14 residues. V was shortened by 4 bases and J by 2 bases, with 11 bases between the two germline ends. This chain's CDR3 is CASSPDTHTDTQYF. The CDR3 DNA follows: TGCGCCAGCAGCCCCGACACCCACACAGATACGCAGTATTTT.

The chain carries TRBV9 and TRBJ2-5; a possible D gene is TRBD1 (7 bases). Germline V gene data show CDR1 as SGDLS and CDR2 as YYNGEE. This CDR3 comprises 15 residues. The V end was cut by 3 bases, the J end by 1 base, with 13 bases between. The DNA for the CDR3 is TGTGCCAGCAGCGCACGGCGGGACAGCCAAGAGACCCAGTACTTC. This encodes CASSARRDSQETQYF. The whole variable domain, filled in from reference TRBV9 and TRBJ2-5, reads DSGVTQTPKHLITATGQRVTLRCSPRSGDLSVYWYQQSLDQGLQFLIQYYNGEERAKGNILERFSAQQFPDLHSELNLSSLELGDSALYFCASSARRDSQETQYFGPGTRLLVL.

CDR3 sequence: CASSVSGTFSSYEQYF. The CDR3 nucleotides read TGTGCCAGCAGTGTATCCGGGACTTTCAGCTCCTACGAGCAGTACTTC. J is TRBJ2-7 and V is TRBV6-1; D might be TRBD2 (6 bases). The CDR3 sequence is 16 residues long. The V and J ends lost 4 bases and 0 bases respectively, with 16 bases between them. Germline values: CDR1 MNHNS, CDR2 SASEGT.

The CDR3 DNA reads TGTGCCAGCAGCTCGACAGGGAATCAGCCCCAGCATTTT. Translated: CASSSTGNQPQHF. V and J are TRBV7-6 and TRBJ1-5; 7 bases match TRBD1. CDR3 length equals 13 residues. With 4 bases clipped from V and 4 bases from J, the junction kept 1 base outside the gene matches. Germline-derived CDR1 and CDR2 are SGHVS and FNYEAQ.

This clone was recorded a few times. CDR3 in DNA: TGTGCCAGCTCACCAAGGCAGGGCTACGAGCAGTACTTC. It specifies CASSPRQGYEQYF. V is TRBV18 and J is TRBJ2-7; maybe TRBD1 (5 bases). V lost 2 bases to trimming and J lost 3 bases, with 8 bases between them. Germline loops: CDR1 KGHSH, CDR2 LQKENI. The CDR3 sequence is 13 residues long.

Concerning this clone itself: Other DNA sequences within the sample encode an identical CDR3. CDR3 in DNA: TGTGCCAGCAGCTTGGGATACGAGCAGTACTTC. Encoded protein: CASSLGYEQYF. The rearrangement links TRBV5-4 to TRBJ2-7, with no clear D. Trimming took 0 bases from V and 4 from J, leaving 2 bases between them. The CDR3 covers 11 residues. The germline gives CDR1 SGHNT, CDR2 YYREEE (reference sequence).

The chain joins TRBV5-4 to TRBJ2-3, with D perhaps TRBD2 (6 bases). Germline V gene lookup returns CDR1 SGHNT and CDR2 YYREEE (reference sequence). V was trimmed by 2 bases and J by 6 bases, leaving 13 bases between them. The CDR3 is made up of 14 amino acids. The CDR3 reads CASSLIGGPDTQYF. For the CDR3, the DNA is TGTGCCAGCAGCTTAATAGGAGGGCCGGATACGCAGTATTTT.

CDR3 DNA: TGTGCCAGCAGCGGCCAAGAGACCCAGTACTTC. Its translation: CASSGQETQYF. This chain joins TRBV27 and TRBJ2-5; unclear D gene. The length of the CDR3 is 11 residues. V lost 6 bases to trimming and J lost 1 base, with 3 bases between them. Germline lookup yields CDR1 MNHEY and CDR2 SMNVEV (reference sequence).

In nucleotides, the CDR3 is TGCGCCAGCAGCTTGGCTCCAGACAGGGGATACGAGCAGTACTTC. Translating gives CASSLAPDRGYEQYF. V gene TRBV5-1 combines with J gene TRBJ2-7; the match to TRBD1 covers 8 bases. V lost 0 bases and J lost 4; bases outside the gene matches: 6. CDR3 length: 15 amino acids. The V gene's germline CDR1 is SGHRS and CDR2 YFSETQ.

The chain joins TRBV29-1 to TRBJ2-2, with D perhaps TRBD2 (6 bases). Germline assignment: CDR1 SQVTM and CDR2 ANQGSEA. V was shortened by 7 bases and J by 3 bases, with 6 bases between the two germline ends. The CDR3 contains 11 residues. CDR3 region: CSGGDTGELFF. The CDR3 DNA follows: TGCAGCGGGGGGGACACCGGGGAGCTGTTTTTT.

The rearrangement joins TRBV29-1 to TRBJ2-1; no reliable D call. Germline V gene sequence: CDR1 SQVTM, CDR2 ANQGSEA. The CDR3 is 15 amino acids. The germline V and J ends were trimmed by 0 bases and 8 bases, with 17 bases remaining between them. CDR3 residues: CSVEDLRAVMDEQFF. The CDR3 region has the DNA TGCAGCGTTGAAGATCTACGGGCGGTTATGGATGAGCAGTTCTTC.

The CDR3 DNA follows: TGTGCCACCAGCAGAGGTCTCGAACAGTTTGAAGCTTTCTTT. It codes for CATSRGLEQFEAFF. The V call is TRBV15, the J call TRBJ1-1; D unresolved. Germline values: CDR1 LNHNV, CDR2 YYDKDF (reference sequence). CDR3 length equals 14 residues. Trimming removed 1 base at V and 7 bases at J, with 13 bases between.

The CDR3 DNA is TGTGCCAGCAGACCCCGGACAGGGCGCTCCTACGAGCAGTACTTC. This translates into CASRPRTGRSYEQYF. The V and J genes are TRBV6-5 and TRBJ2-7; 8 positions agree with TRBD1. Germline V gives CDR1 MNHEY, CDR2 SVGAGI. The V segment lost 6 bases and the J segment 0 bases; nucleotides outside the gene matches: 7. CDR3 length equals 15 residues.

The chain links TRBV27 to TRBJ2-5; either TRBD1 or TRBD2 may fit D (6 bases each). V lost 3 bases to trimming and J lost 5 bases, with 19 bases between them. The germline V gene has CDR1 MNHEY and CDR2 SMNVEV (reference sequence). This CDR3 has 16 amino acids. This chain's CDR3 is CASSFLPGAGEETQYF. The CDR3 DNA is TGTGCCAGCAGTTTTCTTCCGGGGGCTGGGGAGGAGACCCAGTACTTC.

The genes are TRBV19 and TRBJ2-1; TRBD1 agrees at 9 bases. V gave up 7 bases and J gave up 9 bases; unmatched junction bases: 13. Per germline, CDR1 LNHDA and CDR2 SQIVND (reference sequence). CDR3 length: 15 amino acids. CDR3 loop: CASTDDRGFRTEQFF. The CDR3 nucleotides read TGTGCCAGTACCGATGACAGGGGGTTTAGAACTGAGCAGTTCTTC. The complete variable domain, with remaining parts taken from reference TRBV19 and TRBJ2-1, reads DGGITQSPKYLFRKEGQNVTLSCEQNLNHDAMYWYRQDPGQGLRLIYYSQIVNDFQKGDIAEGYSVSREKKESFPLTVTSAQKNPTAFYLCASTDDRGFRTEQFFGPGTRLTVL.

The chain uses TRBV5-4 and TRBJ2-7; possible D gene TRBD1, 7 bases. The CDR3 spans 14 residues. The V end lost 4 bases, the J end lost 6 bases, and 17 bases lay between the germline ends. The germline V gene has CDR1 SGHNT and CDR2 YYREEE (reference sequence). CDR3 sequence (DNA): TGTGCCAGCAGCCCCATCACAGGGGAGGTCGAGCAGTACTTC. Protein: CASSPITGEVEQYF.

V is TRBV18 and J is TRBJ2-7; no reliable D call. Per the germline V gene, CDR1 is KGHSH and CDR2 is LQKENI. Trimming pared 2 bases from V and 3 bases from J, leaving 11 bases between. This CDR3 contains 14 residues. The CDR3 DNA reads as TGTGCCAGCTCACCAGGAAATAGGGACTACGAGCAGTACTTC. It codes for CASSPGNRDYEQYF. The full variable domain, rest sourced from reference TRBV18 and TRBJ2-7, is NAGVMQNPRHLVRRRGQEARLRCSPMKGHSHVYWYRQLPEEGLKFMVYLQKENIIDESGMPKERFSAEFPKEGPSILRIQQVVRGDSAAYFCASSPGNRDYEQYFGPGTRLTVT.

The rearrangement joins TRBV23-1 to TRBJ2-7; D may be TRBD1 or TRBD2 (6 bases each). TRBV23-1 has ORF status, its function being uncertain. V lost 0 bases, J lost 5 bases, and 14 bases lay in between. CDR3 length: 15 residues. The CDR3 coding sequence is TGCGCCAGCAGTCAATCGGGGGAGAGGGGGGACGAGCAGTACTTC. It encodes CASSQSGERGDEQYF.

V and J are TRBV19 and TRBJ1-2; D possibly corresponds to TRBD1 (5 bases). Germline V CDR1 and CDR2: LNHDA, SQIVND (reference sequence). V was trimmed by 9 bases and J by 6 bases, leaving 20 bases between them. This CDR3 spans 14 amino acids. This CDR3 reads CASSRPARGDGYTF. For the CDR3, the DNA is TGTGCCAGCAGCCGACCGGCCCGGGGGGATGGCTACACCTTC.

V is TRBV5-4 and J is TRBJ1-2; tentatively, D is TRBD1 (6 bases). The CDR3 loop spans 14 amino acids. Germline assignment: CDR1 SGHNT and CDR2 YYREEE (reference sequence). With 3 bases removed from V and 7 bases from J, the gap between germline ends came to 16 bases. The CDR3 protein is CASSSRGQGGGYTF. CDR3 DNA: TGTGCCAGCAGCTCCCGGGGGCAGGGAGGTGGCTACACCTTC.

In this sample, this clone turned up a few times. The chain couples TRBV7-3 to TRBJ2-2; unclear D gene. V was trimmed by 5 bases and J by 7 bases, leaving 14 bases between them. The germline V gene has CDR1 SGHTA and CDR2 FQGTGA. The CDR3 consists of 14 residues. CDR3 DNA sequence: TGTGCCAGCAGCCGGACCCCCTTGGACGGGGAGCTGTTTTTT. Residues: CASSRTPLDGELFF.